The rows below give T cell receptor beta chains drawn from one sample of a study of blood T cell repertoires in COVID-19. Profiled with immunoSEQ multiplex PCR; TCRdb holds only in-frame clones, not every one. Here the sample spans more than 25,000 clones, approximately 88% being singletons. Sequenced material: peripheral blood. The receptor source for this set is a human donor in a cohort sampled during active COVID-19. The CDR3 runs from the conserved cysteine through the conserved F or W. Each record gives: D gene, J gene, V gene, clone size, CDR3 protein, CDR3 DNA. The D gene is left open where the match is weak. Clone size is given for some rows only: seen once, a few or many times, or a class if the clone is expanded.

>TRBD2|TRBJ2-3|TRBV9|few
CASSVSAGSTDTQYF
TGTGCCAGCAGCGTCTCAGCGGGGAGCACAGATACGCAGTATTTT
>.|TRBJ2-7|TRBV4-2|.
CASSQGAGSYEQYF
TGTGCCAGCAGCCAAGGGGCGGGTTCCTACGAGCAGTACTTC
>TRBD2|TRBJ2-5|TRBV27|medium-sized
CASSLRAGGLYETQYF
TGTGCCAGCAGTTTAAGAGCGGGGGGTTTGTATGAGACCCAGTACTTC
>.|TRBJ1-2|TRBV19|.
CASSIAALGAFGYTF
TGTGCCAGTAGTATAGCTGCATTGGGGGCGTTCGGCTACACCTTC
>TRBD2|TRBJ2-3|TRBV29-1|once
CSVGEAGGPIDTQYF
TGCAGCGTTGGGGAAGCGGGGGGGCCGATAGATACGCAGTATTTT
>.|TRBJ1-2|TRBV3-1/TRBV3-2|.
CASRGRVNYGYTF
TGTGCCAGCAGGGGGCGCGTTAACTATGGCTACACCTTC
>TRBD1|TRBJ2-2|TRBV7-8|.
CASSFRTGQAGELFF
TGTGCCAGCAGCTTTAGGACAGGTCAGGCCGGGGAGCTGTTTTTT
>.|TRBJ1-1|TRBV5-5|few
CASSLVGRSTEAFF
TGTGCCAGCAGCTTGGTGGGTAGGAGCACTGAAGCTTTCTTT
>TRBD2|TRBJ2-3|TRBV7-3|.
CASSFSGGTTDTQYF
TGTGCCAGCAGCTTTAGCGGGGGGACCACAGATACGCAGTATTTT
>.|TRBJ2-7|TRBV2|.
CASSEEGGPVYEQYF
TGTGCCAGCAGTGAAGAGGGGGGGCCGGTTTACGAGCAGTACTTC
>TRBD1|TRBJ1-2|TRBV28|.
CASSQPDRGRIYGYTF
TGTGCCAGCAGCCAACCTGACAGGGGGCGGATCTATGGCTACACCTTC
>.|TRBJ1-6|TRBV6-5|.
CASSSGRQIISPLHF
TGTGCCAGCAGTTCAGGGAGGCAGATTATTTCACCCCTCCACTTT
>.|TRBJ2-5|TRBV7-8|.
CASSSNRAETQYF
TGTGCCAGCAGCTCGAACAGGGCTGAGACCCAGTACTTC
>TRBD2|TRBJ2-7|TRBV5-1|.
CASSLGGGADEQYF
TGCGCCAGCAGCTTGGGCGGGGGGGCGGACGAGCAGTACTTC
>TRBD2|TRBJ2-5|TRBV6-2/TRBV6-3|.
CASSPSGLAGELWTQYF
TGTGCCAGCAGCCCCTCGGGACTAGCGGGGGAGCTTTGGACCCAGTACTTC
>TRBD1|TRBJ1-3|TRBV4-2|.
CASSQQGQGENTIYF
TGTGCCAGCAGCCAACAGGGACAGGGGGAAAACACCATATATTTT
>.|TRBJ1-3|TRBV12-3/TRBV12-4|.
CASRSGGGNTIYF
TGTGCCAGCCGGTCCGGGGGTGGAAACACCATATATTTT
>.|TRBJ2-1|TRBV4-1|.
CASSQGSSYEQFF
TGCGCCAGCAGCCAAGGTAGCAGCTATGAGCAGTTCTTC
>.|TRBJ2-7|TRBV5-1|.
CASSLAGGTYEQYF
TGCGCCAGCAGCTTAGCTGGCGGGACCTACGAGCAGTACTTC
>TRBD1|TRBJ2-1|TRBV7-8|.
CASSLGQGALNEQFF
TGTGCCAGCAGCTTAGGTCAGGGGGCTCTTAATGAGCAGTTCTTC
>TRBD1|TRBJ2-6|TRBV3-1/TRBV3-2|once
CASSARTGGSGANVLTF
TGTGCCAGCAGCGCCCGGACAGGGGGCTCTGGGGCCAACGTCCTGACTTTC
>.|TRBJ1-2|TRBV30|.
CAWRGQRYGYTF
TGTGCCTGGAGAGGACAGCGCTATGGCTACACCTTC
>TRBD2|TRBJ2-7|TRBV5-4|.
CASSLGLAGGNTYEQYF
TGTGCCAGCAGCCTAGGACTAGCGGGGGGGAATACCTACGAGCAGTACTTC
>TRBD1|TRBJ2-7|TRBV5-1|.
CASSSGQGYEQYF
TGCGCCAGCAGCTCAGGACAGGGCTACGAGCAGTACTTC
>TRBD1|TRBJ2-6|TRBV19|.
CASSMLGQGPYGANVLTF
TGTGCCAGTAGTATGTTAGGACAGGGGCCGTATGGGGCCAACGTCCTGACTTTC
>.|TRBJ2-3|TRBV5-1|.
CASSPGQPSTDTQYF
TGCGCCAGCAGCCCTGGACAACCCTCCACAGATACGCAGTATTTT
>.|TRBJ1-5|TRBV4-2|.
CASSQEGGGDQTQHF
TGTGCCAGCAGCCAAGAAGGGGGGGGCGATCAAACCCAGCATTTT